The clone carrying this T cell receptor beta chain was seen a few times. The data were obtained in a study of blood T cell repertoires in COVID-19. Enrolled through a virtual design, the participants were between roughly 18 and 95 years of age and came from some 26 US areas. Participants reported their clinical history, and cohort assignment relied on those reports. A COVID-19 case was met by exposed participants within 2 weeks before study entry. The length of the CDR3 is 13 residues. The trim removed 6 bases at V and 4 bases at J, leaving 5 bases unmatched. Germline V lookup: CDR1 SQVTM, CDR2 ANQGSEA. In the study's own analysis: Estimation of nucleated cell counts was performed using reference gene primer amplification. The data were produced by immunoSEQ multiplex PCR, yet TCRdb's version contains in-frame clones alone and is incomplete. The V and J calls and clone size come from that table; D and trimming were worked out from the DNA. Of about 210,000 clones in the sample, 84% were seen once.

The chain carries TRBV29-1 and TRBJ1-1, with 10 bases that match TRBD1. Material: PBMCs or T cells enriched from blood (not recorded which). This TCR was sampled from a woman in her twenties or thirties who had been exposed to COVID-19. CDR3 in amino acids: CSVGDRGGTEAFF. The CDR3 region has the DNA TGCAGCGTGGGGGACAGGGGCGGCACTGAAGCTTTCTTT.